This T cell receptor beta chain was obtained from a study of blood T cell repertoires in COVID-19. The CDR3 is 15 amino acids. Deletions cut 3 bases from V and 9 bases from J, with 18 bases between. Germline V gene data show CDR1 as LGHNA and CDR2 as YNFKEQ. Assay used: immunoSEQ multiplex PCR; TCRdb lists only in-frame clones, some missing. This sample has about 260,000 clones; approximately 79% occur once, and the top ten carry around 4.1%. Sequencing was carried out using PBMCs or T cells enriched from blood (not recorded which). The gene calls are TRBV4-2 and TRBJ2-1, with D possibly matching TRBD2 (7 bases). The source is a man aged 25 to 40 with acute COVID-19. The CDR3 region is CASSQGTPRGGEQFF. The CDR3 DNA sequence: TGTGCCAGCAGCCAGGGGACTCCGAGGGGGGGTGAGCAGTTCTTC.